Described below is a single T cell receptor beta chain sequence and its context. The data originate from a study of T cell responses to AZD1222 COVID-19 vaccine. The repertoire was sequenced with immunoSEQ multiplex PCR; TCRdb's copy has only in-frame clones and lacks some. Counted here are 130,000 to 150,000 clones, about 90% occurring once; the ten biggest clones make up roughly 5.5%. In germline, CDR1 is SGHTA, CDR2 FQGNSA. CDR3 length equals 15 residues. Between the trimmed V and J ends, which lost 5 bases and 4 bases, there was a span of 17 bases. The sequence came from an adult in good health. The chain links TRBV7-2 to TRBJ1-2, with D tentatively TRBD1 (6 bases). The input for sequencing was peripheral blood, taken on day 0 of AZD1222 vaccination. CDR3 in DNA: TGTGCCAGCAGCCCGGACAGAATGATCAGCTATGGCTACACCTTC. This translates into CASSPDRMISYGYTF.